This entry concerns a single T cell receptor (beta chain). No cognate antigen has been identified for it. No base qualities exist here, and no much larger clone lies one base off it. To prepare the library, the immunoSEQ multiplex PCR assay was applied. A mixture of 60 forward primers for TCR Vbeta segments and 13 reverse primers for TCR Jbeta segments was used in the multiplex PCR. Amplification of the CDR3 region of rearranged TCR beta genes was performed with a multiplex PCR assay on genomic DNA. On the Illumina HiSeq System, the amplified TCR beta libraries were sequenced as 87-base-pair reads. The paper's data handling went like this. A later analysis tallied approximately 87 million unique TCR beta chains across the 640 or so repertoires, and approximately 11 million of those chains were shared by two or more donors. Raw reads were error-corrected and collapsed into unique sequences with a nearest-neighbor algorithm that merged closely related sequences to remove PCR and sequencing errors. To assign V, D and J gene segments, CDR3 sequences were aligned to IMGT reference sequences. Each retained sequence needed at least a six-nucleotide match to both a V gene segment and a J gene segment. Rearrangements were classified as productive when the CDR3 lacked stop codons and remained in frame with V and J, and all other rearrangements were classified as non-productive. Following IMGT convention, CDR3 was defined as the stretch from the second conserved V-encoded cysteine up to the conserved J-encoded phenylalanine. The earlier analysis of fewer than 750 of the donors excluded sequences that lacked an unambiguous match to a single V gene segment. In an earlier analysis of approximately 500 of the donors, a V segment was called functional when productive rearrangements were above 56.7%, and segregating when the standard deviation between donors exceeded 5%. A statistical classification framework was built for diagnosing cytomegalovirus status from the catalog of TCR beta chain sequences. A later analysis assigned V and J genes by comparing TCR nucleotide sequences with IMGT/GENE-DB human TR gene sequences. Using the TCRdist pipeline, a later analysis assigned CDR3 sequences along with most-parsimonious VDJ recombination scenarios. A later analysis defined each TCR beta chain by its CDR3 amino acid sequence plus V-gene family, and excluded reads lacking a unique V-gene family. As a way to deal with suspected cross-contamination and a sequencing artifact, a later analysis dropped hundreds of nucleotide sequences that were highly shared and had low generation probability. A later analysis calculated a clonal expansion index for each public chain from normalized within-repertoire ranks of inferred template counts. Generation probabilities in a later analysis came from a VDJ recombination model fitted to out-of-frame rearrangements, and those results were checked against IGoR. In a later analysis, TCR-TCR, TCR-HLA and TCR-CMV co-occurrence was scored with hypergeometric tests, and a repertoire-size bias correction was applied to TCR pairs. To estimate false discovery rates, a later analysis permuted the HLA or CMV assignments 20 times. In a later analysis, co-occurring TCRs were grouped with DBSCAN, and TCRdist sequence similarity was added when clustering was performed within HLA-allele-positive subsets. Repertoires with fewer than 30,000 or more than 120,000 public chains, plus five repertoires with anomalous nucleotide sharing, were excluded from co-occurrence clustering. The clones in this table, taken by TCRdb from immuneACCESS, are in-frame only. Not every clone is retained; where verified, under half of the shortfall comes from an unresolved V gene, and the cause of the rest is unknown. Clone size and V and J calls were adopted from that table, with D and trimming inferred from the DNA. This sample is represented by 73,000 or so clones; 75% to 85% of them were singletons. The ten largest clones represent 6.5% to 8% of the sample.

These data belong to a study of cytomegalovirus exposure and HLA in healthy donors (dated by TCRdb to about 2017). For the study in its entirety: According to an earlier analysis of a few hundred of the donors, some 180 million T cells yielded some 120 million unique TCR beta sequences and approximately 300 Gb of sequence data. Around 300 gigabases of sequencing data and approximately 85 million unique TCR sequences were included in an early release covering roughly 700 HLA-typed donors. The genetic ancestry cluster associated with self-reported Caucasian donors included around 76% of the roughly 400 genotyped donors. The study was designed to test whether signatures of past pathogen exposure could be identified by cataloging public T cell receptors. Using immunosequencing, the study profiled T cell repertoires from 500 to 800 subjects and related those repertoires to cytomegalovirus serostatus. A separate validation cohort of roughly 110 different subjects was used in addition to the approximately 640-subject first cohort. The study combined high-throughput TCR immunosequencing, statistical association of individual TCRs with disease status, and machine learning to predict cytomegalovirus infection status. To study patterns of TCR occurrence, a later analysis re-analyzed previously published TCR beta repertoires from 550 to 800 donors and added high-resolution HLA genotyping. In the later analysis, no new phenotypic data were used to find candidate immune exposures; instead, reliance was placed on TCR beta sequences and their occurrence across donors. An earlier analysis of 587 of the donors used high-throughput TCR beta sequencing to judge whether each TCR beta V gene segment behaved as functional or pseudogenic. Donor age, sex, ethnicity and CMV serostatus were collected together with the repertoire data. A later genetic analysis took genome-wide SNP genotypes for about three fifths of the 666 donors and used that subset as a discovery cohort. All discovery cohort repertoires had been generated on a single sequencing platform. Class I and class II HLA loci were covered by the typing at four-digit resolution. The number of donors typed differed by locus, with roughly 620-630 for A, B, C, DRB1 and DQB1, roughly 550 for DQA1, 606 for DPA1, and some 440 for DPB1. A handful of DR-DQ haplotypes were treated as single units for association and clustering because of strong linkage in the cohort. Among some 400 genotyped donors of the cohort, an average of roughly 230,000 unique TCR beta nucleotide sequences was sequenced per donor, of which about 19% were non-productive.

The cohort was made up of under 800 healthy bone marrow donors. Cohort members were all nominally healthy when sampled, although unrecorded immune exposures were likely present. CMV serostatus was recorded as positive for almost 300 and negative for about 55% of the 666 cohort members, whereas no CMV serostatus was recorded for the donor in question. A peripheral blood sample was collected from each donor, and TCR beta sequencing was performed on peripheral blood mononuclear cells. Genomic DNA extraction from the blood cell samples was performed with the Qiagen DNeasy Blood Extraction Kit. Here is what the overall study found, with its caveats: A total of around 150 TCR beta chains were listed by the study as associated with cytomegalovirus. In a later genetic analysis, a missense DCLRE1C variant was associated with V-gene and J-gene trimming of TCR beta chains, and the association was replicated in an independent cohort. In a later analysis, HLA-associated TCR beta chains showed more clonal expansion and lower generation probabilities than non-associated chains that were equally common. A further reported finding was that TCR beta sequences accurately predicted the HLA-A and HLA-B alleles for most subjects in the first cohort. Most CMV-associated TCR beta chains appeared to be HLA-restricted in a later analysis, and the HLA associations seemed to be driven largely by CMV exposure. Some IMGT-functional V segments, including TRBV6-2 and TRBV6-3, could not be told apart with the 87-base-pair reads, so those segments were excluded. In a later analysis, several top co-occurrence clusters were reported to appear linked to parvovirus B19, influenza, CMV and Epstein-Barr virus. A group of highly shared sequence variants was considered likely to be a technical artifact of the sequencing pipeline. In this cohort, only TCR beta chains were sequenced, and detectable features were limited by the absence of alpha or paired-chain data. A few of the identified cytomegalovirus-associated TCR beta chains were confirmed in vitro to be specific for cytomegalovirus antigens. Most TCR sequences were observed very rarely across donors, whereas some public TCRs were present in many individuals. According to a later genetic analysis, donors in an Asian-associated ancestry cluster had fewer N-insertions in productive TCRs than the approximately 630-donor mean. In a later analysis, the rate of TCR association differed among HLA loci, with DRB1 alleles having the most associated TCRs and HLA-C alleles having the fewest. CMV serostatus was the only immune exposure information available for the cohort. Because HLA typing was missing for some donors at each locus, association tests included only the typed subset. Linkage disequilibrium might explain the correlated functional status among segregating V segments, but an unknown experimental factor could not be excluded. Strong co-occurrence of HLA alleles, especially DR and DQ, made assigning TCR associations to individual alleles difficult. In a later analysis, 16,951 TCR beta sequences were associated with specific HLA alleles at a false discovery rate of 0.05. The earlier analysis of 587 of the donors excluded roughly 17 rarely observed V segments, including chromosome 9 orphons, because counts were too low. Sequencing depth was assumed to be roughly uniform across donors in the presence/absence analyses, though that assumption may not hold. Broadly in line with IMGT annotations, most TCR beta V segments showed up in productive rearrangements about 87% or about 30% of the time in an earlier analysis of 587 of the donors. The authors suggested that the approach could potentially be extended to other disease states and immunological phenotypes. The classifier was reported to diagnose cytomegalovirus status with high specificity and sensitivity in both the original cohort and the validation cohort.

V is clipped by 1 base and J by 2 bases, and the sequence between their germline boundaries is 8 bases long. The CDR3 spans 14 residues, from the cysteine through the phenylalanine. Only the CDR3 DNA stays, 42 bases, in frame from base 1. The germline V gene supplies CDR1 SGHTA and CDR2 FQGNSA. This chain is built from TRBV7-2 and TRBJ1-1; matching of 6 bases hints at TRBD1 as the D gene. Sequenced input: PBMCs. This receptor was identified in a human donor in good health. The CDR3 region has the sequence CASSLGGLNTEAFF. At the DNA level, the sequence is TGTGCCAGCAGCTTAGGGGGGCTTAACACTGAAGCTTTCTTT.